This passage covers 15 T cell receptor beta chains from one sample sequenced in a study of T cell responses to AZD1222 COVID-19 vaccine. Sequenced by immunoSEQ multiplex PCR; TCRdb stores in-frame clones only, minus some. The table lists 120,000 to 150,000 clones, 89% of them singletons. The sample consisted of peripheral blood, taken on day 0 of AZD1222 vaccination. These receptors were taken from an adult in good health.

This clone occurred once. The rearrangement joins TRBV28 to TRBJ2-1, with 13 bases identical to TRBD2. V shed 6 bases, J shed 1 base, and the junction held 12 bases outside the gene matches. CDR3 length equals 19 residues. Germline V gives CDR1 MDHEN, CDR2 SYDVKM. The chain's CDR3 is CASRTPPGLAGRSYNEQFF. The CDR3 bases are TGTGCCAGCAGAACACCTCCGGGACTAGCGGGACGATCCTACAATGAGCAGTTCTTC.

The V call is TRBV12-5, the J call TRBJ2-2; TRBD2 agrees at 10 bases. Germline CDR1 and CDR2: LGHNT and FRNRAP. V shed 0 bases and J 2 bases; nucleotides not matched to a gene: 12. This CDR3 is 20 amino acids long. CDR3 sequence reads: CASGLVHTSGKVYNTGELFF. CDR3 bases: TGTGCTAGTGGTTTGGTACATACTAGCGGGAAAGTGTATAACACCGGGGAGCTGTTTTTT.

This clone has just one count. The chain employs TRBV30 and TRBJ1-1; a possible D gene is TRBD1 (5 bases). CDR3 length: 15 residues. Germline-derived CDR1 and CDR2 are GTSNPN and SVGIG (reference sequence). Trimming shortened V by 3 bases and J by 0 bases, and 14 bases separated the two germline ends. The CDR3 DNA sequence: TGTGCCTGGAGGGTTTCGGGGGTTCTGAACACTGAAGCTTTCTTT. This codes for CAWRVSGVLNTEAFF.

In DNA form, the CDR3 reads TGTGCCAGCAGTGAGGGGACGCAGCCCCAGCATTTT. Its protein is CASSEGTQPQHF. The chain recombines TRBV28 with TRBJ1-5, with TRBD1 as a possible D gene (5 bases). The CDR3 extends over 12 amino acids. V was trimmed by 5 bases and J by 7 bases, leaving 9 bases between them. Germline-derived CDR1 and CDR2 are MDHEN and SYDVKM.

The V and J genes are TRBV30 and TRBJ1-4; D remains ambiguous. V lost 3 bases to trimming and J lost 8 bases, with 16 bases between them. The CDR3 has 14 amino acids. Germline V gives CDR1 GTSNPN, CDR2 SVGIG (reference sequence). The CDR3 nucleotides are TGTGCCTGGAGCTTCGGGCAGGAGGTAGAAAAACTGTTTTTT. Translation gives CAWSFGQEVEKLFF.

The chain recombines TRBV19 with TRBJ2-5; perhaps TRBD2 as D (5 bases). The germline CDR1 and CDR2 sequences are LNHDA and SQIVND (reference sequence). This CDR3 has 14 residues. Trimming removed 3 bases from V and 5 bases from J, with 13 bases in between. The CDR3 DNA reads as TGTGCCAGTAGTATGCCAGCGAGGGAGGAGACCCAGTACTTC. Translated: CASSMPAREETQYF.

The chain combines TRBV9 with TRBJ2-3; D is uncertain. CDR1 is SGDLS and CDR2 is YYNGEE in the germline V gene. The length of the CDR3 is 13 residues. The V gene lost 0 bases and the J gene lost 6 bases, with 8 bases spanning the gap. The CDR3 sequence is CASSVVGSDTQYF. CDR3 in DNA: TGTGCCAGCAGCGTAGTAGGTAGCGATACGCAGTATTTT.

A word on this clone: The identical CDR3 is also encoded by other nucleotide sequences in the sample. V usage is TRBV3-1 (or the pseudogene TRBV3-2) and J usage is TRBJ1-5; D gene ambiguous. Germline CDR1 and CDR2: LGHDT and YNNKEL (reference sequence). The CDR3 is 13 residues long. V lost 1 base to trimming and J lost 6 bases, with 7 bases between them. DNA for the CDR3: TGTGCCAGCAGCCAAGGACGGGGTCAGCCCCAGCATTTT. Encoded protein: CASSQGRGQPQHF.

This chain uses TRBV6-5 with TRBJ2-2; maybe TRBD2 (6 bases). Trimming removed 0 bases at V and 1 base at J, with 9 bases between. This CDR3 comprises 16 residues. Germline V gives CDR1 MNHEY, CDR2 SVGAGI. CDR3 coding DNA: TGTGCCAGCAGTTACTCGGGCGGGGAGAACACCGGGGAGCTGTTTTTT. It yields the protein CASSYSGGENTGELFF.

This clone has only one observation. The V call is TRBV13, the J call TRBJ1-1; the D is unclear. Deletions cut 2 bases from V and 8 bases from J, with 15 bases between. The CDR3 extends over 14 amino acids. The germline CDR1 and CDR2 sequences are PRHDT and FYEKMQ (reference sequence). CDR3 DNA: TGTGCCAGCAGCTTATTAATGACTCAGGAAGAAGCTTTCTTT. It specifies CASSLLMTQEEAFF.

V is TRBV24-1 and J is TRBJ1-2, with D tentatively TRBD1 (6 bases). The ends were cut back, 9 bases at V and 0 bases at J, with 10 bases in the middle. The CDR3 contains 13 residues. Germline CDR1 KGHDR, CDR2 SFDVKD. CDR3 DNA sequence: TGTGCCACCCAGGACAGAGCTAACTATGGCTACACCTTC. Amino acid sequence: CATQDRANYGYTF.

The CDR3 spells CASSPGTGERSYEQYF. The CDR3 coding sequence is TGTGCCAGCAGTCCAGGGACAGGGGAACGGTCCTACGAGCAGTACTTC. J is TRBJ2-7 and V is TRBV5-5; 10 bases match TRBD1. V trimming: 5 bases; J trimming: 1 base; junction bases outside the gene matches: 9. Germline lookup yields CDR1 SGHKS and CDR2 YYEKEE (reference sequence). The CDR3 spans 16 residues.

This chain joins TRBV4-2 and TRBJ1-4, with a weak D call TRBD1 (5 bases). This CDR3 comprises 16 residues. CDR1 is LGHNA, CDR2 YNFKEQ, per germline. V lost 1 base and J 7 bases, leaving 16 bases between the germline ends. CDR3 sequence: CASSQVSSGTGEKLFF. CDR3 in DNA: TGTGCCAGCAGCCAAGTGTCCTCCGGGACTGGTGAAAAACTGTTTTTT.

V gene TRBV6-6 combines with J gene TRBJ1-2; 10 bases map to TRBD1. Per germline, CDR1 MNHNY and CDR2 SVGAGI (reference sequence). The CDR3 contains 13 residues. Trimming removed 6 bases from V and 8 bases from J; junction bases left unmatched: 6. The CDR3 bases are TGTGCCAGCAGGCAGGGGACAGGGGAAGGCTACACCTTC. Protein sequence: CASRQGTGEGYTF.

The V call is TRBV6-2 or TRBV6-3, the J call TRBJ1-5, with TRBD1 matching over 7 bases. V lost 4 bases to trimming and J lost 3 bases; unmatched junction nucleotides: 3. The germline V gene encodes CDR1 MNHEY and CDR2 SVGEGT. The CDR3 length is 14 residues. CDR3: CASSLTGVNQPQHF. CDR3 nucleotide sequence: TGTGCCAGCAGTTTAACAGGGGTCAATCAGCCCCAGCATTTT.